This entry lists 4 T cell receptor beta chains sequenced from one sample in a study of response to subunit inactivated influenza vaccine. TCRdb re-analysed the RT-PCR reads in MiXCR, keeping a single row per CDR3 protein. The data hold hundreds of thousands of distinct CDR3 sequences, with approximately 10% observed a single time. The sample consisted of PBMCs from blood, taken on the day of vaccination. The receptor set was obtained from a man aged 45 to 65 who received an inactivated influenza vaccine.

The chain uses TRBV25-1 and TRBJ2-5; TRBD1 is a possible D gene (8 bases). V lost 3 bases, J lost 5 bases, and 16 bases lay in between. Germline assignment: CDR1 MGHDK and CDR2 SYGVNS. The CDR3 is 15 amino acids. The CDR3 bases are TGTGCCAGCAGTGACTGGACAGGGAGGGATGAGACCCAGTACTTC. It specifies CASSDWTGRDETQYF.

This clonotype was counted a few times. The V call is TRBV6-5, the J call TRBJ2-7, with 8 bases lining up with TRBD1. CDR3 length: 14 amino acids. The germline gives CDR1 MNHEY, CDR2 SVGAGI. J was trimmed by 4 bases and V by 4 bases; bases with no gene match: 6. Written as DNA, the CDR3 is TGTGCCAGCAGTTCGACCAGGACAGGGTACGAGCAGTACTTC. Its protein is CASSSTRTGYEQYF.

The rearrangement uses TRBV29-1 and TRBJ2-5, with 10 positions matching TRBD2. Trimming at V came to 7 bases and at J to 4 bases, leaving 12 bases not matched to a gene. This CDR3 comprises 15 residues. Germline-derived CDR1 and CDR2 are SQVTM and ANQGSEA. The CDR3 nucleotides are TGCAGCGGGCAAAGGAGCGGGGGGGCCAGAGAGACCCAGTACTTC. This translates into CSGQRSGGARETQYF.

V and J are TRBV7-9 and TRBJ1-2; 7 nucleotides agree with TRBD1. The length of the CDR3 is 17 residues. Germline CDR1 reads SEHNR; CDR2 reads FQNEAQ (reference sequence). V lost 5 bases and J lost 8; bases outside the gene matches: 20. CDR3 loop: CASSPHSDRAVYTGYTF. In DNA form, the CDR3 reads TGTGCCAGCAGCCCTCACTCTGACAGGGCAGTCTATACGGGCTACACCTTC.